This record covers a single TCR beta chain. Its specificity is unknown. This specimen comes from a study of CD8+ T cells in alopecia areata. Looking at the study overall: Oral tofacitinib (5 to 10 mg twice daily) was administered to treated patients.

The study, taken as a whole, reports: TCR sharing was clearer in mice than between patients, perhaps partly owing to patient HLA diversity. It was lesional scalp, especially alopecia totalis/universalis, that showed higher clonality than normal scalp.

Between the trimmed V and J ends, which lost 8 bases and 2 bases, there was a span of 13 bases. CDR1 is LGHNA, CDR2 YNFKEQ, per germline. The CDR3 totals 14 residues. As the sequencing template, cDNA was produced by extracting RNA and reverse transcribing it. The data were produced by immunoSEQ multiplex PCR, yet TCRdb's version contains in-frame clones alone and is incomplete. Of some 130,000 clones in the sample, about 47% were seen once. This clonotype was obtained from a human donor with alopecia areata. The sequences come from CD8+ T cells sorted from blood, collected at week 0. V and J are TRBV4-2 and TRBJ1-5; no reliable D call. The CDR3 region is CASQDVLGNQPQHF. CDR3 bases: TGTGCCAGCCAGGATGTTCTGGGCAATCAGCCCCAGCATTTT.